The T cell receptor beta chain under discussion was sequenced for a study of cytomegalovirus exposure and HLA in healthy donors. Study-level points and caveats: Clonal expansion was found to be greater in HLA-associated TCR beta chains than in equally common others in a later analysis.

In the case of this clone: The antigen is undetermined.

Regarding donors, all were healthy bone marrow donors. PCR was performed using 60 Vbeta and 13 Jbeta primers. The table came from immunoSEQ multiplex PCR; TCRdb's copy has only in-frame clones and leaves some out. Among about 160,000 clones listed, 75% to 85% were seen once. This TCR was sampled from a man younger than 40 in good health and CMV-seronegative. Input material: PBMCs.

The CDR3 here is CASSVAGPGANVLTF. CDR3 nucleotide sequence: TGTGCCAGCAGCGTAGCAGGGCCGGGGGCCAACGTCCTGACTTTC. This chain uses TRBV9 with TRBJ2-6; D is possibly TRBD1 (5 bases). V was cut by 0 bases and J by 4 bases, with 8 bases left in between. Germline V gene lookup returns CDR1 SGDLS and CDR2 YYNGEE. The length of the CDR3 is 15 residues.